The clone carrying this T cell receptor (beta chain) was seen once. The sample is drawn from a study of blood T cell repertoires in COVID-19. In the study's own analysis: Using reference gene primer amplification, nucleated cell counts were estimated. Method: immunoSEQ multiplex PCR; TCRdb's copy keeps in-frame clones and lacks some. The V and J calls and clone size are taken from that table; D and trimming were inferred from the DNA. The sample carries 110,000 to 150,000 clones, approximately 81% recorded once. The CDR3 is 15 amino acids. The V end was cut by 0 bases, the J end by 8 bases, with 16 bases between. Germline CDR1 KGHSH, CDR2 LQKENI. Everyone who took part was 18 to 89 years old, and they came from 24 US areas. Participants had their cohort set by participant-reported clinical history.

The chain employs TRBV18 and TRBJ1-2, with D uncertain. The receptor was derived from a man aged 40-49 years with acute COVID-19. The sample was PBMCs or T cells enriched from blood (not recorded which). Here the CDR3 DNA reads TGTGCCAGCTCACCACCGAAGGACTCCTTTGAAGGCTACACCTTC. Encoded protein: CASSPPKDSFEGYTF.